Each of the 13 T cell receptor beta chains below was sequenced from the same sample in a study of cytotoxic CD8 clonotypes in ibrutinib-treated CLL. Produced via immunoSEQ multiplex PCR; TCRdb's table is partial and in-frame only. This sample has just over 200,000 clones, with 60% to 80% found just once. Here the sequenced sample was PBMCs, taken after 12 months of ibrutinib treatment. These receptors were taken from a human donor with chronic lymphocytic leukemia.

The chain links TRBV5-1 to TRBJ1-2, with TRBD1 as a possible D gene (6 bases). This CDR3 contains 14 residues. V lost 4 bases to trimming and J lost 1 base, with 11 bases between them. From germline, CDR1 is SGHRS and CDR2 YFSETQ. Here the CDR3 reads CASSPGQINYGYTF. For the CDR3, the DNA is TGCGCCAGCAGCCCTGGACAGATTAACTATGGCTACACCTTC.

The CDR3 reads CASSLWITGTEAFF. The DNA of the CDR3 is TGTGCCAGCAGTTTATGGATCACAGGGACTGAAGCTTTCTTT. The gene calls are TRBV27 and TRBJ1-1; D is perhaps TRBD1 (6 bases). Germline V gene lookup returns CDR1 MNHEY and CDR2 SMNVEV (reference sequence). With 1 base removed from V and 5 bases from J, the gap between germline ends came to 11 bases. The CDR3 runs 14 residues.

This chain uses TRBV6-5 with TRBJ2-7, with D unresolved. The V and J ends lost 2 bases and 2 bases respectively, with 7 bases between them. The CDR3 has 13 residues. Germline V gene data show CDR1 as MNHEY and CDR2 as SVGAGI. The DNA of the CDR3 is TGTGCCAGCAGTTACGGCAGAACCTACGAGCAGTACTTC. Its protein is CASSYGRTYEQYF.

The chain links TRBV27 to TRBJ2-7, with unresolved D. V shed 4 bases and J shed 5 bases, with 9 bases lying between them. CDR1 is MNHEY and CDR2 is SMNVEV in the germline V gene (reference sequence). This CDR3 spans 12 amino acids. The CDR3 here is CASSSGHDEQYF. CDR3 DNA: TGTGCCAGCAGTTCGGGCCACGACGAGCAGTACTTC.

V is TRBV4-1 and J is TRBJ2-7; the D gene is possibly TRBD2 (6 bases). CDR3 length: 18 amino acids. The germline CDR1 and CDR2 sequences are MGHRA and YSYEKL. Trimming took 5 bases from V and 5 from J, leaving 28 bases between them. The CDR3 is CASSNQPLPPRGIDEQYF. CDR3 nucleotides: TGCGCCAGCAGCAACCAACCCCTCCCCCCTCGGGGGATCGACGAGCAGTACTTC.

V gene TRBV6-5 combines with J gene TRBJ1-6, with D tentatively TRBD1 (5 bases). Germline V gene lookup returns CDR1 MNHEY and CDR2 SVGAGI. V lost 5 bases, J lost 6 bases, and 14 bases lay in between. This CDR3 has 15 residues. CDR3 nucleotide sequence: TGTGCCAGCAGTGCGGGGGTTAATGGTAATTCACCCCTCCACTTT. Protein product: CASSAGVNGNSPLHF.

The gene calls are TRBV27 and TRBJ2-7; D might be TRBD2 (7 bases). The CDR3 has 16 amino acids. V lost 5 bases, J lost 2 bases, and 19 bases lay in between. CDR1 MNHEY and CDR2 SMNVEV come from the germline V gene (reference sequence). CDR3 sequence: CASSVLQGGGTYEQYF. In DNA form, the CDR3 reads TGTGCCAGCAGTGTCCTCCAAGGGGGGGGGACCTACGAGCAGTACTTC.

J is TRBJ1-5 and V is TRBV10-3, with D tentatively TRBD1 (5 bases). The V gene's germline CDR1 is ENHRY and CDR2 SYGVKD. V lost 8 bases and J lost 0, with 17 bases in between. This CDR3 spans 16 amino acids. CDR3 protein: CAIGNVGGYSNQPQHF. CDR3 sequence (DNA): TGTGCCATCGGGAATGTCGGGGGTTATAGCAATCAGCCCCAGCATTTT.

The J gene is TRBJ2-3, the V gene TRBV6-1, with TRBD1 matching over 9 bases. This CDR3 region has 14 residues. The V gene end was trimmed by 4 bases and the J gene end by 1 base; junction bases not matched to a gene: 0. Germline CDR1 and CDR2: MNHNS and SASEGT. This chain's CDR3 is CASSGTGGTDTQYF. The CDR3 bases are TGTGCCAGCAGTGGGACAGGGGGCACAGATACGCAGTATTTT.

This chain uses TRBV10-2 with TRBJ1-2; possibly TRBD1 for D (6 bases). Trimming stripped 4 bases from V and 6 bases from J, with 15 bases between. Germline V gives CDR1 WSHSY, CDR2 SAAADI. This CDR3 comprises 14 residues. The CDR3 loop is CASSGRRGVDGYTF. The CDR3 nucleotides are TGCGCCAGCAGTGGACGCAGGGGAGTAGATGGCTACACCTTC.

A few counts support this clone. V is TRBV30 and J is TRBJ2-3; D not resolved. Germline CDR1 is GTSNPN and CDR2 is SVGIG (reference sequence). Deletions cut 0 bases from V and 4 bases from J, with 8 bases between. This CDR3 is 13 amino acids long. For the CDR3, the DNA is TGTGCCTGGAGTGTCGCTAGTCCAGATACGCAGTATTTT. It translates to CAWSVASPDTQYF.

CDR3 in amino acids: CASSQETAGFEEKLFF. The CDR3 coding sequence is TGCGCCAGCAGCCAAGAGACGGCAGGGTTCGAAGAAAAACTGTTTTTT. The chain joins TRBV4-1 to TRBJ1-4, with a tentative D call TRBD1 (5 bases). The V end lost 0 bases, the J end lost 8 bases, and 16 bases lay between the germline ends. This CDR3 comprises 16 residues. The V gene's germline CDR1 is MGHRA and CDR2 YSYEKL.

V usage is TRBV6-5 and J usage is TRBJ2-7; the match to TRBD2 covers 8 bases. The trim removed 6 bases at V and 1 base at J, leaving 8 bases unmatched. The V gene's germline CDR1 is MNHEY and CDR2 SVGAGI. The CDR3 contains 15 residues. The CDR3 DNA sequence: TGTGCCAGCAGCACCCTCCGGGAGGGATCCTACGAGCAGTACTTC. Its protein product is CASSTLREGSYEQYF.